This section outlines one TCR beta chain sequence together with its context. The data stem from a study of shared clonotypes between healthy human individuals. The CDR3 has 15 residues. V lost 3 bases to trimming and J lost 1 base, with 12 bases between them. The germline V gene encodes CDR1 SEHNR and CDR2 FQNEAQ (reference sequence). The deep-level immunoSEQ assay was used. Some clones are missing from TCRdb's copy, which holds only in-frame ones; the method was immunoSEQ multiplex PCR. The profile shows approximately 1,500,000 clones, approximately 97% of them singletons. The TCR was taken from a man under 40 in good health. Material for sequencing was naive CD4+ T cells sorted from blood. Subset specified: CD45RA+ positively selected. This rearrangement joins TRBV7-9 to TRBJ1-2, with D unclear. The CDR3 sequence is CASSFEISFNYGYTF. CDR3 nucleotide sequence: TGTGCCAGCAGCTTCGAGATATCCTTTAACTATGGCTACACCTTC.